The 7 T cell receptor beta chains below come from one sample, sequenced in a study of persistence of HIV-infected CD4 T cells. This was the immunoSEQ version 4 assay in survey mode. Profiled with immunoSEQ multiplex PCR; TCRdb holds only in-frame clones, not every one. This table holds roughly 32,000 clones, around 82% found once. For these receptors, no antigen is known. Overlapping HIV-1 Gag 15-mer peptides at approximately 1 ug per peptide per mL were used. CD40L/CD69 double-negative CD45RO-high memory CD4+ T cells were collected. The sample here was CD4+ T cells sorted from PBMCs after approximately 20-hour stimulation, taken from a patient who received antiretroviral therapy. These receptors originate from an adult woman with HIV who was CMV-seropositive.

The rearrangement links TRBV7-2 to TRBJ1-1; possible D gene TRBD1, 5 bases. Germline V gives CDR1 SGHTA, CDR2 FQGNSA. The CDR3 is 15 amino acids. V was trimmed by 3 bases and J by 6 bases, leaving 17 bases between them. The CDR3: CASSFARGPSSEAFF. DNA of the CDR3: TGTGCCAGCAGCTTTGCGAGGGGACCTAGTTCTGAAGCTTTCTTT. Full variable domain (missing parts from reference TRBV7-2 and TRBJ1-1): GAGVSQSPSNKVTEKGKDVELRCDPISGHTALYWYRQSLGQGLEFLIYFQGNSAPDKSGLPSDRFSAERTGGSVSTLTIQRTQQEDSAVYLCASSFARGPSSEAFFGQGTRLTVV.

The genes are TRBV28 and TRBJ2-7, with D perhaps assigned TRBD1 or TRBD2 (6 bases each). Trimming removed 6 bases at V and 6 bases at J, with 15 bases between. The CDR3 has 13 amino acids. Germline loops: CDR1 MDHEN, CDR2 SYDVKM. The CDR3 coding sequence is TGTGCCAGCAGCTGGGGGGCGGGATTCGAGCAGTACTTC. It yields the protein CASSWGAGFEQYF.

V is TRBV5-4 and J is TRBJ1-2; a weak D match, TRBD1 (5 bases). Trimming shortened V by 4 bases and J by 4 bases, and 20 bases separated the two germline ends. The V gene's germline CDR1 is SGHNT and CDR2 YYREEE (reference sequence). The CDR3 extends over 16 amino acids. DNA of the CDR3: TGTGCCAGCAGCCAGGGCGAGGTTAGCCAAACCTATGGCTACACCTTC. It specifies CASSQGEVSQTYGYTF.

The genes are TRBV19 and TRBJ1-5; 7 nucleotides align to TRBD1. V lost 4 bases and J lost 3; bases outside the gene matches: 3. The CDR3 length is 14 residues. Germline values: CDR1 LNHDA, CDR2 SQIVND (reference sequence). CDR3 sequence: CASSTTGDNQPQHF. As DNA, the CDR3 is TGTGCCAGTAGTACTACAGGGGACAATCAGCCCCAGCATTTT.

This chain uses TRBV7-6 with TRBJ1-2; TRBD1 is a possible D gene (5 bases). Germline CDR1 and CDR2: SGHVS and FNYEAQ. The germline V and J ends were trimmed by 0 bases and 7 bases, with 12 bases remaining between them. There are 14 residues in the CDR3. The CDR3 protein is CASSLAEGRGGYTF. In nucleotides, the CDR3 is TGTGCCAGCAGCTTAGCGGAGGGTAGGGGTGGCTACACCTTC.

CDR3 in DNA: TGTGCCAGCAGCTTTGGAGCGAGCGGGGGAGAGGAGACCCAGTACTTC. Translating it yields CASSFGASGGEETQYF. The chain couples TRBV7-2 to TRBJ2-5; TRBD2 matches 8 bases. This CDR3 contains 16 residues. Trimming removed 3 bases from V and 5 bases from J; junction bases left unmatched: 11. Germline V gene sequence: CDR1 SGHTA, CDR2 FQGNSA.

V usage is TRBV30 and J usage is TRBJ1-1; D possibly corresponds to TRBD1 (5 bases). This CDR3 spans 10 amino acids. The germline V gene has CDR1 GTSNPN and CDR2 SVGIG (reference sequence). Between the trimmed V and J ends, which lost 8 bases and 5 bases, there was a span of 9 bases. CDR3 sequence: CALWGTEAFF. Written as DNA, the CDR3 is TGTGCCCTGTGGGGGACTGAAGCTTTCTTT.